This T cell receptor (beta chain) was obtained from a study of shared clonotypes between healthy human individuals. Generated by immunoSEQ multiplex PCR, the TCRdb table keeps only in-frame clones and is missing some. The repertoire holds a few hundred thousand clones, with more than 75% as singletons. This clone was counted a few times. V shed 5 bases and J shed 8 bases, with 12 bases lying between them. The CDR3 is 13 amino acids. In germline, CDR1 is LNHDA, CDR2 SQIVND (reference sequence). This receptor was obtained from a man in his late teens or twenties in good health. Sequences were obtained from memory CD8+ T cells sorted from blood. Subset meaning: CD45RO+ cells pooled with CCR7-negative TemRA cells. The chain recombines TRBV19 with TRBJ1-4; perhaps TRBD1 as D (6 bases). The CDR3 DNA follows: TGTGCCAGTAGTTCACAGGGAATCGAAAAACTGTTTTTT. Its protein is CASSSQGIEKLFF. Variable domain in full (rest from reference TRBV19 and TRBJ1-4): DGGITQSPKYLFRKEGQNVTLSCEQNLNHDAMYWYRQDPGQGLRLIYYSQIVNDFQKGDIAEGYSVSREKKESFPLTVTSAQKNPTAFYLCASSSQGIEKLFFGSGTQLSVL.